This T cell receptor beta chain originates from a study of blood T cell repertoires in COVID-19. Sequencing used immunoSEQ multiplex PCR; TCRdb keeps in-frame clones, though not all of them. The table includes about 50,000 clones, around 88% detected once. The sample was peripheral blood. The TCR was taken from a woman in her fifties or sixties with acute or convalescent COVID-19.

DNA for the CDR3: TGTGCCAGCAGCTTAGCCGCAGGGGCGCAAGAGACCCAGTACTTC. This codes for CASSLAAGAQETQYF. The V and J genes are TRBV7-9 and TRBJ2-5; D is possibly TRBD1 (6 bases). Looked up from germline, CDR1 is SEHNR and CDR2 is FQNEAQ (reference sequence). The germline V and J ends were trimmed by 0 bases and 2 bases, with 10 bases remaining between them. The CDR3 contains 15 residues.